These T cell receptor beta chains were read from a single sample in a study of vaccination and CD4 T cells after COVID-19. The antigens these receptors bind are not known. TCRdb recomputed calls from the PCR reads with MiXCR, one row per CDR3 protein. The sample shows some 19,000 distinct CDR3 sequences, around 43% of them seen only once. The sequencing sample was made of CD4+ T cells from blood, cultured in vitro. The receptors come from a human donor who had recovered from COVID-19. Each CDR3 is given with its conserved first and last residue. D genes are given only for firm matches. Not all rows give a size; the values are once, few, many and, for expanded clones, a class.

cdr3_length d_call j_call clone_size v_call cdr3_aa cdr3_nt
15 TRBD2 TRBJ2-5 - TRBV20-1 CSASIGGGPQETQYF TGCAGTGCTAGTATCGGGGGAGGGCCTCAAGAGACCCAGTACTTC
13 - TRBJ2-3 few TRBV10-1 CASGLRGTDTQYF TGCGCCAGCGGGCTTAGGGGCACAGATACGCAGTATTTT
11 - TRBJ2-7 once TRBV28 CATRGLHEQYF TGTGCCACCAGAGGCCTGCACGAGCAGTACTTC
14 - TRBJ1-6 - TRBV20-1 CSWSPSSYNSPLHF TGCAGTTGGTCTCCGAGCTCCTATAATTCACCCCTCCACTTT
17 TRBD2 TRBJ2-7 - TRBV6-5 CASSYQRSGRGGYEQYF TGTGCCAGCAGTTACCAAAGGAGCGGGAGGGGAGGCTACGAGCAGTACTTC
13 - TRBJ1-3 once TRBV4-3 CASSQDSGNTIYF TGCGCCAGCAGCCAAGACTCAGGAAACACCATATATTTT
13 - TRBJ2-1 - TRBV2 CATLFGAYGEQFF TGTGCCACCCTATTCGGGGCCTACGGCGAGCAGTTCTTC
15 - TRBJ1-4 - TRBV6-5 CASSYSSPTNEKLFF TGTGCCAGCAGTTACTCGTCGCCAACTAATGAAAAACTGTTTTTT
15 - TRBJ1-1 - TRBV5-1 CASSEQGSMNTEAFF TGCGCCAGCTCGGAACAGGGTTCCATGAACACTGAAGCTTTCTTT
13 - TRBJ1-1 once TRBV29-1 CSVRGRMNTEAFF TGCAGCGTTCGCGGGAGGATGAACACTGAAGCTTTCTTT
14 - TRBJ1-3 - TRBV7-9 CASSLTEPGNTIYF TGTGCCAGCAGCTTAACCGAACCTGGAAACACCATATATTTT
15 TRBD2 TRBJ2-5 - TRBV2 CASREIAGGGETQYF TGTGCCAGCAGAGAAATAGCGGGAGGCGGGGAGACCCAGTACTTC
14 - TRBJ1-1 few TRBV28 CASSLPLDRPEAFF TGTGCCAGCAGTTTACCTCTGGACAGACCTGAAGCTTTCTTT
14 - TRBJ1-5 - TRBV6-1 CASGPDRMDQPQHF TGTGCCAGCGGACCCGACAGGATGGATCAGCCCCAGCATTTT
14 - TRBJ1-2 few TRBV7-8 CASSPQELNYGYTF TGTGCCAGCAGCCCACAGGAGCTTAACTATGGCTACACCTTC
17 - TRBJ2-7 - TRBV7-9 CASSSAPARPLSYEQYF TGTGCCAGCAGCTCTGCCCCCGCTAGACCCCTCTCCTACGAGCAGTACTTC
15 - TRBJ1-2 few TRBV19 CASKPQVGGSYGYTF TGTGCCAGTAAGCCCCAGGTCGGAGGGTCCTATGGCTACACCTTC
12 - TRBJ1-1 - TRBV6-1 CASSALGYEAFF TGTGCCAGCAGTGCTTTGGGCTATGAAGCTTTCTTT
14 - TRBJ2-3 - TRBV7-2 CASSFDGNTDTQYF TGTGCCAGCAGCTTCGACGGAAACACAGATACGCAGTATTTT
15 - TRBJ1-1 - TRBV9 CASSATGTGNTEAFF TGTGCCAGCAGCGCCACCGGGACCGGGAACACTGAAGCTTTCTTT